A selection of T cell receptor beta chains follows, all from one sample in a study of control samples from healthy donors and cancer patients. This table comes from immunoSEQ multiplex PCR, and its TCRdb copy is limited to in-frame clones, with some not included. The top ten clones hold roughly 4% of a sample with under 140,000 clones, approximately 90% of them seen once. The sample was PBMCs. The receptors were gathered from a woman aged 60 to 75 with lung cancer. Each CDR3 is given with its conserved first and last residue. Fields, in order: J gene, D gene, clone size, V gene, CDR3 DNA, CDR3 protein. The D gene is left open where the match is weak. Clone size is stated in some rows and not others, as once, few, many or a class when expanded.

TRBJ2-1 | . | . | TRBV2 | TGTGCCAGCAGTAGGGACCGGAGCTCCTACAATGAGCAGTTCTTC | CASSRDRSSYNEQFF
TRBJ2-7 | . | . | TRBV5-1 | TGCGCCAGCAGCTTGGAGGCAGGAGGCGAGCAGTACTTC | CASSLEAGGEQYF
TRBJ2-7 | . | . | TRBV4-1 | TGCGCCAGCAGCCAAGATGTACAGCGGTCAGCCTACGAGCAGTACTTC | CASSQDVQRSAYEQYF
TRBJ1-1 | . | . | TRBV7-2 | TGTGCCAGCAGCTTCTCAGGGCGTAACACTGAAGCTTTCTTT | CASSFSGRNTEAFF
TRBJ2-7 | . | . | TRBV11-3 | TGTGCCAGCAGCTTAGAAGGGGCCGCGGCCTACGAGCAGTACTTC | CASSLEGAAAYEQYF
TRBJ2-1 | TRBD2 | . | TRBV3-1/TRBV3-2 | TGTGCCAGCAGCCAAGGCTTTAGCGGGAGATACAATGAGCAGTTCTTC | CASSQGFSGRYNEQFF
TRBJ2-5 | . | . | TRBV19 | TGTGCCAGTAGTATGGGCGAGACCCAGTACTTC | CASSMGETQYF
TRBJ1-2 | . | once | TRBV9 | TGTGCCAGCAGCCCTGGCGCAGAAAACTATGGCTACACCTTC | CASSPGAENYGYTF
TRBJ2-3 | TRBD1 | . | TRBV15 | TGTGCCACCAGCAGAACTCGGACAGGGAGCGCAGATACGCAGTATTTT | CATSRTRTGSADTQYF
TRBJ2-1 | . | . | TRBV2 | TGTGCCAGCAGGTCTCCCCCACTAGTTAATGAGCAGTTCTTC | CASRSPPLVNEQFF
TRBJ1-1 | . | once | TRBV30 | TGTGCCTGGACGGGACAAGAGAACACTGAAGCTTTCTTT | CAWTGQENTEAFF
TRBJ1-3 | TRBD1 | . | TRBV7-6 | TGTGCCAGCAGCGAACGGACAGGCAACTCTGGAAACACCATATATTTT | CASSERTGNSGNTIYF
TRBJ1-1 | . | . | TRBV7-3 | TGTGCCAGTACCTATGAGGGGAACACTGAAGCTTTCTTT | CASTYEGNTEAFF
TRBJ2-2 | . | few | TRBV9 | TGTGCCAGCAGCCCACTGGCACAGGGAGACGGGGAGCTGTTTTTT | CASSPLAQGDGELFF
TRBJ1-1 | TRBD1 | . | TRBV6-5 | TGTGCCAGCAGGGGACAGATGAACACTGAAGCTTTCTTT | CASRGQMNTEAFF
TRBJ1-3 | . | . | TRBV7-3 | TGTGCCAGCAGCGCTCATTCGCCGGGGACTGGAAACACCATATATTTT | CASSAHSPGTGNTIYF
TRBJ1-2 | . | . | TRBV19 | TGTGCCAGTAGTCCTACTATCGGGGGGGGCGGAGGCTACACCTTC | CASSPTIGGGGGYTF
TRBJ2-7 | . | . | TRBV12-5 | TGTGCTAGTGGACGACAGGTTTACGAGCAGTACTTC | CASGRQVYEQYF
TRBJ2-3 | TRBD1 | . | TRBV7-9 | TGTGCCAGCAACGGCTTTATCTCGGGACAGACCTACGGTACGCAGTATTTT | CASNGFISGQTYGTQYF
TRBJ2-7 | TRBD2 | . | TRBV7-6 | TGTGCCAGCAGCCGAGGGGCTAGCGGGAAGGGCGAGCAGTACTTC | CASSRGASGKGEQYF
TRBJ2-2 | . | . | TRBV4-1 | TGCGCCAGCAGCCAAGCCGGGTCCACCGGGGAGCTGTTTTTT | CASSQAGSTGELFF
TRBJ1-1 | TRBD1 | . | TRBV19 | TGTGCCAGTAGTGGGACAGGGGTCACTGAAGCTTTCTTT | CASSGTGVTEAFF
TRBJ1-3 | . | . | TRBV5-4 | TGTGCCAGCAGCTTGGGCCCCGGGACACCCGGAAACACCATATATTTT | CASSLGPGTPGNTIYF
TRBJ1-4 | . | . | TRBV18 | TGTGCCAGCTCACCACAGCGTCGGAAGGGTGGTGAAAAACTGTTTTTT | CASSPQRRKGGEKLFF
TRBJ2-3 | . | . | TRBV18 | TGTGCCAGCTCACCACCTATCGGGGGAGGAAGCACAGATACGCAGTATTTT | CASSPPIGGGSTDTQYF
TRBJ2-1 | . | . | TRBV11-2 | TGTGCCAGCAGCTTAGGGCGGGGCCCCTACAATGAGCAGTTCTTC | CASSLGRGPYNEQFF
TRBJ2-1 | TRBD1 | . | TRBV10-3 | TGTGCCATCAGTGACAGGGACAGAAACAATGAGCAGTTCTTC | CAISDRDRNNEQFF
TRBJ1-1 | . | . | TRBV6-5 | TGTGCCAGCAGTTACCCTAGACAGTTTGGGGAGGAAGCTTTCTTT | CASSYPRQFGEEAFF
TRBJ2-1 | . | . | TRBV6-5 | TGTGCCAGCAATCCGGGACAATACAGGAATGAGCAGTTCTTC | CASNPGQYRNEQFF
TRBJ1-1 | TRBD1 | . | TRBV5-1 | TGCGCCAGCAGGTCGCAGGGGGAGAACACTGAAGCTTTCTTT | CASRSQGENTEAFF
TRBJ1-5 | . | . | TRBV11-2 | TGTGCCAGCCGGGGAACAAATCAGCCCCAGCATTTT | CASRGTNQPQHF
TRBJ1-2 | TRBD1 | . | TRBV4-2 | TGTGCCAGCGGTAAAGCCGGGACAGGGGACTATGGCTACACCTTC | CASGKAGTGDYGYTF
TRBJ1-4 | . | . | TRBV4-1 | TGCGCCAGCAGCCTCCTGCCGGGAAATGAAAAACTGTTTTTT | CASSLLPGNEKLFF
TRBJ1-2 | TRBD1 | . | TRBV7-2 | TGTGCCAGCAGTTCGGGACAGGATAGCTATGGCTACACCTTC | CASSSGQDSYGYTF
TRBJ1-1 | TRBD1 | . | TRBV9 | TGTGCCAGCAGCCCCAATGTGGGGGGACAGACTGAAGCTTTCTTT | CASSPNVGGQTEAFF
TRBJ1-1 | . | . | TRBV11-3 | TGTGCCAGCAGCTTAGCAGGGCGGGGAGCTTTCTTT | CASSLAGRGAFF
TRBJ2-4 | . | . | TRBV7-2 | TGTGCCAGCAGCTTAGATGGGCAGATAGCCAAAAACATTCAGTACTTC | CASSLDGQIAKNIQYF
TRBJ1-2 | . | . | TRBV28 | TGTGCCAGCACCTCGCCGGGGGCGGGTGGCTACACCTTC | CASTSPGAGGYTF
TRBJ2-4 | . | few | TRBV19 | TGTGCCAGTAGTTTCGGAGGGATCCAAAACATTCAGTACTTC | CASSFGGIQNIQYF
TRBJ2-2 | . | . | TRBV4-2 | TGTGCCAGCAGCCAACAGACCGTGAACACCGGGGAGCTGTTTTTT | CASSQQTVNTGELFF
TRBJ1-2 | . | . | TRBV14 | TGTGCCAGCAGCCAAGCAAGGGGACAAGGCTACACCTTC | CASSQARGQGYTF
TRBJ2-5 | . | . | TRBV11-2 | TGTGCCAGCAGCTCCCCGGGGTCAGAGACCCAGTACTTC | CASSSPGSETQYF
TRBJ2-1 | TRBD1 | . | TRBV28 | TGTGCCAGCAGTACTACGACAGGGGGTACCTACAATGAGCAGTTCTTC | CASSTTTGGTYNEQFF
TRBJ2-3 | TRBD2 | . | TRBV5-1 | TGCGCCAGTTGGGGACTAGCGGGAAGCACAGATACGCAGTATTTT | CASWGLAGSTDTQYF
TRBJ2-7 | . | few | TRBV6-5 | TGTGCCAGCAGTTCCAATTGGGGCGAGCAGTACTTC | CASSSNWGEQYF
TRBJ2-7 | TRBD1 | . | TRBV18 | TGTGCCAGTTCGCCGGGACAGGAGGTATACGAGCAGTACTTC | CASSPGQEVYEQYF